This section outlines one TCR beta chain sequence together with its context. Here immunoSEQ multiplex PCR was the method, and the copy in TCRdb shows in-frame clones only, minus some. Of about 15,000 clones in the sample, over 70% are singletons; the top ten hold around 13%. The data derive from a study of technical replicates of blood from a few donors. Germline CDR1 SGHTA, CDR2 FQGTGA. The CDR3 length is 13 residues. Trimming pared 3 bases from V and 1 base from J, leaving 6 bases between. The V gene is TRBV7-3, the J gene TRBJ1-1; D uncertain. The sequence was collected from a human donor in good health. Source material: PBMCs. This chain's CDR3 is CASSFSRNTEAFF. The CDR3 DNA reads TGTGCCAGCAGCTTCTCCAGGAACACTGAAGCTTTCTTT. The variable domain in full, with the rest retrieved from reference TRBV7-3 and TRBJ1-1, is GAGVSQTPSNKVTEKGKYVELRCDPISGHTALYWYRQSLGQGPEFLIYFQGTGAADDSGLPNDRFFAVRPEGSVSTLKIQRTERGDSAVYLCASSFSRNTEAFFGQGTRLTVV.